The 18 T cell receptor beta chains listed next were all sequenced from one sample in a study of radiotherapy plus CTLA-4 blockade in lung cancer. Sequencing was performed with immunoSEQ multiplex PCR; in TCRdb, only in-frame clones are kept and a portion is missing. Of about 76,000 clones in the sample, 78% were seen once. This specimen was peripheral blood, taken from a patient treated with radiotherapy plus ipilimumab. These receptors all stem from a human donor with non-small cell lung cancer whose response to radiotherapy plus ipilimumab could not be evaluated. Some clones in this sample may be carry-over from other donors' samples.

The rearrangement uses TRBV5-1 and TRBJ1-6, with 9 bases fitting TRBD1. The V gene end was trimmed by 4 bases and the J gene end by 8 bases; junction bases not matched to a gene: 7. Per the germline V gene, CDR1 is SGHRS and CDR2 is YFSETQ. This CDR3 comprises 15 residues. The CDR3 reads CASSAGQGSDSPLHF. DNA for the CDR3: TGCGCCAGCAGCGCAGGACAGGGGTCGGATTCACCCCTCCACTTT.

This chain connects TRBV30 to TRBJ2-1, with 14 bases fitting TRBD2. Germline V gene data show CDR1 as GTSNPN and CDR2 as SVGIG (reference sequence). The CDR3 length is 15 residues. V shed 7 bases, J shed 6 bases, and the junction held 8 bases outside the gene matches. The CDR3 protein is CALDRTSGGLNEQFF. The CDR3 nucleotides are TGTGCCTTGGACCGGACTAGCGGGGGGCTCAATGAGCAGTTCTTC.

This clone has only one observation. The chain has TRBV7-2 and TRBJ2-3; 13 bases match TRBD2. CDR1 is SGHTA and CDR2 is FQGNSA in the germline V gene. J gave up 0 bases and V 5 bases, and 8 bases lay outside the gene matches. The CDR3 is 18 amino acids. This chain's CDR3 is CASSHRTSGRVSTDTQYF. CDR3 nucleotides: TGTGCCAGCAGCCACAGGACTAGCGGGAGAGTGAGCACAGATACGCAGTATTTT.

The chain combines TRBV5-1 with TRBJ1-5, with a weak D call TRBD1 (5 bases). V shed 2 bases and J shed 1 base, with 10 bases lying between them. This CDR3 comprises 15 residues. The germline CDR1 and CDR2 sequences are SGHRS and YFSETQ. In DNA form, the CDR3 reads TGCGCCAGCAGCTTTTCGGGGGACAGCAATCAGCCCCAGCATTTT. Translated: CASSFSGDSNQPQHF.

This rearrangement joins TRBV7-2 to TRBJ1-2; D call uncertain. Germline V gene data show CDR1 as SGHTA and CDR2 as FQGNSA. The V gene lost 1 base and the J gene lost 0 bases, with 6 bases spanning the gap. This CDR3 spans 14 amino acids. The CDR3 here is CASSLVRANYGYTF. The CDR3 region has the DNA TGTGCCAGCAGCTTAGTTAGAGCTAACTATGGCTACACCTTC.

This clone occurred a few times. The chain recombines TRBV19 with TRBJ1-5, with D hard to call. CDR3 length equals 13 residues. CDR1 LNHDA and CDR2 SQIVND come from the germline V gene (reference sequence). V lost 2 bases to trimming and J lost 7 bases, with 9 bases between them. The CDR3 spells CASSIWEYQPQHF. The CDR3 coding sequence is TGTGCCAGTAGTATATGGGAGTACCAGCCCCAGCATTTT.

V is TRBV4-1 and J is TRBJ2-5; 9 bases are a match to TRBD1. Germline trimming cut 4 bases from V and 3 bases from J; bases unmatched to any gene: 3. The CDR3 is made up of 14 amino acids. Germline V CDR1 and CDR2: MGHRA, YSYEKL. The CDR3 is CASSPWDREETQYF. In nucleotides, the CDR3 is TGCGCCAGCAGCCCCTGGGACAGGGAAGAGACCCAGTACTTC.

The rearrangement uses TRBV4-3 and TRBJ2-7, with a possible D match to TRBD1 (6 bases). The V end was cut by 1 base, the J end by 6 bases, with 13 bases between. CDR3 size: 14 residues. CDR1 is LGHNA and CDR2 is YSLEER in the germline V gene. The CDR3 region is CASSQGQSGVEQYF. CDR3 in DNA: TGCGCCAGCAGCCAAGGACAGTCAGGGGTCGAGCAGTACTTC.

This clone was counted once. The chain couples TRBV19 to TRBJ1-1; TRBD1 is a possible D gene (5 bases). The CDR3 covers 17 residues. Per the germline V gene, CDR1 is LNHDA and CDR2 is SQIVND (reference sequence). V lost 5 bases, J lost 1 base, and 20 bases lay in between. CDR3 amino acids: CASSPRDRGFGNTEAFF. The CDR3 DNA sequence: TGTGCCAGTAGTCCGAGGGACCGGGGGTTTGGGAACACTGAAGCTTTCTTT.

The chain has TRBV7-2 and TRBJ1-6; TRBD1 is a possible D gene (5 bases). Trimming stripped 2 bases from V and 6 bases from J, with 14 bases between. The CDR3 loop spans 16 amino acids. Germline assignment: CDR1 SGHTA and CDR2 FQGNSA. The CDR3 reads CASSLNQGAPNSPLHF. In DNA, the CDR3 is TGTGCCAGCAGCTTAAACCAGGGCGCCCCTAATTCACCCCTCCACTTT. Variable domain in full (rest from reference TRBV7-2 and TRBJ1-6): GAGVSQSPSNKVTEKGKDVELRCDPISGHTALYWYRQSLGQGLEFLIYFQGNSAPDKSGLPSDRFSAERTGGSVSTLTIQRTQQEDSAVYLCASSLNQGAPNSPLHFGNGTRLTVT.

The CDR3 DNA reads TGTGCCAGCAGCCCGGGGGGCGAGTTATACGAGCAGTACTTC. This encodes CASSPGGELYEQYF. This chain connects TRBV7-3 to TRBJ2-7, with D perhaps matching TRBD2 (7 bases). V lost 5 bases and J lost 4, with 15 bases in between. From germline, CDR1 is SGHTA and CDR2 FQGTGA. This CDR3 has 14 residues.

This clone was observed a few times. V gene TRBV29-1 combines with J gene TRBJ1-2; D is unclear. CDR1 and CDR2 (germline): SQVTM, ANQGSEA. V gave up 3 bases and J gave up 3 bases, with 5 bases separating them. The CDR3 is made up of 11 amino acids. CDR3 DNA: TGCAGCGTTGACCGGGACTATGGCTACACCTTC. Encoded protein: CSVDRDYGYTF.

The chain recombines TRBV7-3 with TRBJ2-6; 8 bases align to TRBD1. Germline CDR1 is SGHTA and CDR2 is FQGTGA. V lost 4 bases and J lost 4; bases outside the gene matches: 9. The CDR3 covers 17 residues. The CDR3 region has the DNA TGTGCCAGCAGCTCCGGGACAGGTTTGTCAGGGGCCAACGTCCTGACTTTC. Protein sequence: CASSSGTGLSGANVLTF.

The CDR3 sequence: CASSLGGAGNQPQHF. As DNA, the CDR3 is TGTGCCAGCAGCTTAGGCGGGGCCGGAAATCAGCCCCAGCATTTT. The J gene is TRBJ1-5, the V gene TRBV7-9; weak D call: TRBD1 (5 bases). There are 15 residues in the CDR3. Germline loops: CDR1 SEHNR, CDR2 FQNEAQ (reference sequence). The V end was cut by 1 base, the J end by 4 bases, with 11 bases between.

This clone has a handful of counts. The chain joins TRBV5-4 to TRBJ1-2; 7 bases line up with TRBD1. Trimming removed 1 base from V and 7 bases from J; junction bases left unmatched: 13. The CDR3 runs to 16 residues. Looked up from germline, CDR1 is SGHNT and CDR2 is YYREEE (reference sequence). The CDR3 sequence is CASSLRGRSTYSGYTF. The CDR3 DNA follows: TGTGCCAGCAGCTTGAGGGGGCGCAGTACCTACTCTGGCTACACCTTC.

The chain uses TRBV7-2 and TRBJ2-2, with 8 nucleotides matching TRBD1. The length of the CDR3 is 18 residues. Germline V gene sequence: CDR1 SGHTA, CDR2 FQGNSA. Trimming removed 5 bases from V and 7 bases from J; junction bases left unmatched: 18. The CDR3 DNA reads TGTGCCAGCAGCCCGCTGAGCGGACAGGGCTCTTGGGTCGGGGAGCTGTTTTTT. Amino acid sequence: CASSPLSGQGSWVGELFF.

With regard to this clone: Sequence at one end of the junction differs from germline and may be a read error. The genes are TRBV7-2 and TRBJ1-2; maybe TRBD1 (5 bases). Germline assignment: CDR1 SGHTA and CDR2 FQGNSA. The CDR3 covers 14 residues. CDR3 residues: CAGSSPTENYGYTF. The CDR3 DNA is TGTGCCGGCAGCTCCCCGACAGAGAACTATGGCTACACCTTC.

This chain joins TRBV5-1 and TRBJ1-2; 7 nucleotides match TRBD1. Germline V gene data show CDR1 as SGHRS and CDR2 as YFSETQ. Losses at the gene ends were 0 bases for V and 1 base for J; bases not matched to a gene: 3. The CDR3 sequence is 15 residues long. The CDR3, as DNA: TGCGCCAGCAGCTTGGGACAGGGAAATAACTATGGCTACACCTTC. As protein: CASSLGQGNNYGYTF.